Presented here are 19 T cell receptor beta chains from one specimen sequenced in a study of T cell responses to AZD1222 COVID-19 vaccine. TCRdb's copy holds only in-frame clones and misses some; the assay was immunoSEQ multiplex PCR. This sample has some 30,000 clones, with 75% to 90% found just once. The source was peripheral blood, collected on day 0 of AZD1222 vaccination. The receptor set was obtained from an adult in good health.

The genes are TRBV28 and TRBJ2-5; 9 nucleotides line up with TRBD1. Germline V gene sequence: CDR1 MDHEN, CDR2 SYDVKM. The V and J ends lost 6 bases and 7 bases, in that order; junction bases with no gene match: 15. This CDR3 has 16 residues. The CDR3 reads CASSPGDRVVSGTQYF. In DNA, the CDR3 is TGTGCCAGCAGCCCGGGGGACAGGGTGGTTTCGGGGACCCAGTACTTC. Together with reference TRBV28 and TRBJ2-5, the CDR3 gives the full variable domain: DVKVTQSSRYLVKRTGEKVFLECVQDMDHENMFWYRQDPGLGLRLIYFSYDVKMKEKGDIPEGYSVSREKKERFSLILESASTNQTSMYLCASSPGDRVVSGTQYFGPGTRLLVL.

This clone has a single count. The chain joins TRBV11-2 to TRBJ2-1, with D hard to call. The CDR3 sequence is 15 residues long. Deletions cut 5 bases from V and 2 bases from J, with 13 bases between. Germline CDR1 and CDR2: SGHAT and FQNNGV. The DNA of the CDR3 is TGTGCCAGCAGCCCCCTCAGCGTAGCCTACAATGAGCAGTTCTTC. Translating it yields CASSPLSVAYNEQFF.

CDR3 coding DNA: TGTGCCAGCAGACCGGGACAGGGAGCCTATGGCTACACCTTC. Amino acid sequence: CASRPGQGAYGYTF. V and J are TRBV2 and TRBJ1-2; 9 bases align to TRBD1. The CDR3 totals 14 residues. J was trimmed by 4 bases and V by 6 bases; bases with no gene match: 6. Germline V gene data show CDR1 as SNHLY and CDR2 as FYNNEI.

V and J are TRBV11-2 and TRBJ1-4; 9 nucleotides line up with TRBD1. The ends lost 5 bases at V and 5 bases at J; junction bases unmatched: 3. This CDR3 is 14 amino acids long. Germline values: CDR1 SGHAT, CDR2 FQNNGV. CDR3 amino acids: CASSRGQGNEKLFF. The CDR3 bases are TGTGCCAGCAGCCGTGGACAGGGGAATGAAAAACTGTTTTTT. The full variable domain, its missing parts supplied by reference TRBV11-2 and TRBJ1-4, is EAGVAQSPRYKIIEKRQSVAFWCNPISGHATLYWYQQILGQGPKLLIQFQNNGVVDDSQLPKDRFSAERLKGVDSTLKIQPAKLEDSAVYLCASSRGQGNEKLFFGSGTQLSVL.

This chain connects TRBV7-2 to TRBJ2-1; 8 nucleotides agree with TRBD2. The trim removed 6 bases at V and 3 bases at J, leaving 7 bases unmatched. The germline CDR1 and CDR2 sequences are SGHTA and FQGNSA. The CDR3 consists of 15 residues. CDR3 sequence reads: CASREGAGGYNEQFF. The CDR3 DNA is TGTGCCAGCAGGGAAGGGGCGGGGGGCTACAATGAGCAGTTCTTC.

The chain couples TRBV12-2 to TRBJ2-2; TRBD2, as called in the table, went unchecked against the DNA. TRBV12-2 is reported as a pseudogene. There are 17 residues in the CDR3. The CDR3 DNA is TGTGCAAGTCGCTTTACTTTTGGTCGGGTTAACACCGGGGAGCTGTTTTTT. This encodes CASRFTFGRVNTGELFF.

CDR3 loop: CASSLQTGGGLEAFF. CDR3 in DNA: TGTGCCAGCAGCTTGCAGACAGGGGGCGGCCTCGAAGCTTTCTTT. V and J are TRBV7-8 and TRBJ1-1; TRBD1 agrees at 10 bases. There are 15 residues in the CDR3. With 3 bases clipped from V and 8 bases from J, the junction kept 9 bases outside the gene matches. Germline CDR1 reads SGHVS; CDR2 reads FQNEAQ. The complete variable domain, with remaining parts taken from reference TRBV7-8 and TRBJ1-1, reads GAGVSQSPRYKVAKRGQDVALRCDPISGHVSLFWYQQALGQGPEFLTYFQNEAQLDKSGLPSDRFFAERPEGSVSTLKIQRTQQEDSAVYLCASSLQTGGGLEAFFGQGTRLTVV.

The chain is built from TRBV5-5 and TRBJ2-5; tentatively, D is TRBD1 (7 bases). CDR3 length: 14 residues. CDR1 SGHKS and CDR2 YYEKEE come from the germline V gene (reference sequence). Trimming removed 4 bases from V and 1 base from J, with 11 bases in between. CDR3 residues: CASSAGQLQETQYF. The CDR3 DNA follows: TGTGCCAGCAGCGCGGGACAGCTCCAAGAGACCCAGTACTTC.

The chain has TRBV19 and TRBJ2-1; D remains ambiguous. Germline lookup yields CDR1 LNHDA and CDR2 SQIVND (reference sequence). The CDR3 extends over 17 amino acids. Trimming removed 2 bases at V and 3 bases at J, with 17 bases between. This CDR3 is CASSISGGYAFYNEQFF. Here the CDR3 DNA reads TGTGCCAGTAGTATATCGGGCGGCTACGCCTTCTACAATGAGCAGTTCTTC.

V usage is TRBV3-1 (or the pseudogene TRBV3-2) and J usage is TRBJ2-1; 7 bases fit TRBD1. The CDR3 has 16 residues. The V segment lost 2 bases and the J segment 2 bases; nucleotides outside the gene matches: 6. Germline CDR1 is LGHDT and CDR2 is YNNKEL (reference sequence). CDR3 in amino acids: CASSQMGTVPYNEQFF. As DNA, the CDR3 is TGTGCCAGCAGCCAAATGGGGACAGTCCCCTACAATGAGCAGTTCTTC.

The genes are TRBV27 and TRBJ2-5; 9 bases align to TRBD1. Germline assignment: CDR1 MNHEY and CDR2 SMNVEV (reference sequence). J lost 2 bases, V lost 1 base, and 8 bases had no gene match. The CDR3 contains 17 residues. The CDR3 DNA reads as TGTGCCAGCAGTTTATTTGGGCCGGGACAGGGACAAGAGACCCAGTACTTC. Translating it yields CASSLFGPGQGQETQYF.

The table lists this clone with a few counts. The chain recombines TRBV27 with TRBJ2-7; D is unclear. The V end was cut by 1 base, the J end by 2 bases, with 6 bases between. Germline-derived CDR1 and CDR2 are MNHEY and SMNVEV (reference sequence). This CDR3 region has 13 residues. CDR3 sequence reads: CASSLFWAYEQYF. Here the CDR3 DNA reads TGTGCCAGCAGTTTATTTTGGGCCTACGAGCAGTACTTC.

The chain has TRBV28 and TRBJ1-5; 8 bases match TRBD1. CDR3 length equals 15 residues. Germline CDR1 reads MDHEN; CDR2 reads SYDVKM. With 2 bases clipped from V and 4 bases from J, the junction kept 4 bases outside the gene matches. The CDR3 DNA sequence: TGTGCCAGCAGTTTAGTACAGGGGGGAAATCAGCCCCAGCATTTT. It codes for CASSLVQGGNQPQHF.

This chain uses TRBV9 with TRBJ2-2; D possibly uses TRBD1 or TRBD2 (5 bases each). The CDR3 contains 15 residues. Germline V gene data show CDR1 as SGDLS and CDR2 as YYNGEE. Trimming took off 4 bases at V and 2 bases at J, with 12 bases between the two ends. CDR3 in amino acids: CASSRDGINTGELFF. CDR3 sequence (DNA): TGTGCCAGCAGCAGGGACGGTATAAACACCGGGGAGCTGTTTTTT.

CDR3 in amino acids: CASSQVGNQPQHF. The CDR3 DNA follows: TGCGCCAGCAGCCAAGTCGGCAATCAGCCCCAGCATTTT. The chain is built from TRBV4-1 and TRBJ1-5; D is undetermined. Trimming removed 1 base from V and 2 bases from J, with 3 bases in between. Per germline, CDR1 MGHRA and CDR2 YSYEKL. The CDR3 covers 13 residues.

The chain carries TRBV27 and TRBJ1-1; 7 bases match TRBD1. The CDR3 runs to 18 residues. CDR1 and CDR2 (germline): MNHEY, SMNVEV (reference sequence). Germline trimming cut 5 bases from V and 0 bases from J; bases unmatched to any gene: 15. The CDR3 nucleotides read TGTGCCAGCAGTCTTTCTTATCCCACAGGGGACATGAACACTGAAGCTTTCTTT. Encoded protein: CASSLSYPTGDMNTEAFF.

The chain recombines TRBV10-3 with TRBJ1-2, with 8 bases fitting TRBD1. The CDR3 loop spans 14 amino acids. Unmatched junction bases numbered 9, after V lost 4 bases and J lost 8 bases. The germline gives CDR1 ENHRY, CDR2 SYGVKD. CDR3 sequence reads: CAISVAPGGEGYTF. In DNA, the CDR3 is TGTGCCATCAGTGTAGCCCCAGGGGGCGAGGGCTACACCTTC.

The CDR3 coding sequence is TGTGCCAGCAGTCCCTGGGGGGAGGGGGACAATGAGCAGTTCTTC. Protein sequence: CASSPWGEGDNEQFF. The chain carries TRBV27 and TRBJ2-1; maybe TRBD2 (7 bases). The germline V gene has CDR1 MNHEY and CDR2 SMNVEV (reference sequence). V lost 5 bases and J lost 5, with 16 bases in between. CDR3 length equals 15 residues.

The chain employs TRBV10-3 and TRBJ1-2; possible D gene TRBD1, 6 bases. V was pared by 4 bases and J by 8 bases, with 11 bases between. The CDR3 runs 12 residues. The germline V gene encodes CDR1 ENHRY and CDR2 SYGVKD. The CDR3 region has the DNA TGTGCCATCAGTGGGCAGGGGTCCGGCTACACCTTC. This codes for CAISGQGSGYTF.